This T cell receptor (beta chain) was documented in a study of blood T cell repertoires in COVID-19. Study details: Researchers got acute and convalescent COVID-19 samples from the United States, Italy and Spain. T cells, B-cell-depleted T cells, or PBMCs provided the cDNA or gDNA that served as material.

Everyone who took part was roughly 18 to 89 years old, and they came from 24 US areas. Participants reported their clinical history, and cohort assignment relied on those reports. The CDR3 is 16 residues long. The junction had 7 bases not matched to a gene; V was cut back by 5 bases and J by 2 bases. CDR1 is SEHNR, CDR2 FQNEAQ, per germline (reference sequence). Using immunoSEQ multiplex PCR, the repertoire was profiled, and TCRdb retains in-frame clones only, with some absent. The repertoire holds some 400,000 clones, with approximately 89% as singletons. This sequence joins TRBV7-9 and TRBJ1-3, with 9 bases matching TRBD1. The TCR originated in a man in his thirties or forties who had recovered from COVID-19. Sequencing input: PBMCs or T cells enriched from blood (not recorded which). Written as DNA, the CDR3 is TGTGCCAGCAGCCCATGGACAGGGGAGGCTGGAAACACCATATATTTT. It translates to CASSPWTGEAGNTIYF.